Below, 14 T cell receptor beta chains from the same sample are listed, as sequenced in a study of CD8 T cells in Susac syndrome. When the RNA was reverse transcribed, random hexamers were used with an input of roughly 0.45 to 1 ug. TCRdb re-analysed the immunoSEQ multiplex PCR reads in MiXCR, keeping a single row per CDR3 protein. The data show hundreds of thousands of distinct CDR3 sequences, with 85% to 95% seen just once and about 0.071% held by the top ten. The sequencing input was CD4+ T cells from PBMCs. The receptor set was obtained from a human donor with multiple sclerosis.

The rearrangement links TRBV7-2 to TRBJ2-3; the D gene is possibly TRBD2 (6 bases). Trimming removed 3 bases at V and 6 bases at J, with 13 bases between. The germline V gene encodes CDR1 SGHTA and CDR2 FQGNSA. CDR3 size: 14 residues. In DNA form, the CDR3 reads TGTGCCAGCAGCTTCCAAGCGGGTGACGATACGCAGTATTTT. This codes for CASSFQAGDDTQYF. The variable domain in full, with the rest retrieved from reference TRBV7-2 and TRBJ2-3, is GAGVSQSPSNKVTEKGKDVELRCDPISGHTALYWYRQSLGQGLEFLIYFQGNSAPDKSGLPSDRFSAERTGGSVSTLTIQRTQQEDSAVYLCASSFQAGDDTQYFGPGTRLTVL.

This chain uses TRBV29-1 with TRBJ2-3, with D possibly TRBD2 on 6 matching bases. V shed 5 bases and J shed 2 bases, with 11 bases lying between them. The CDR3 consists of 13 residues. Germline V gene sequence: CDR1 SQVTM, CDR2 ANQGSEA. CDR3 residues: CSVWGLYTDTQYF. As DNA, the CDR3 is TGCAGCGTTTGGGGACTCTACACAGATACGCAGTATTTT.

This chain links TRBV27 with TRBJ2-2; tentatively, D is TRBD2 (5 bases). V lost 2 bases to trimming and J lost 3 bases, with 10 bases between them. This CDR3 has 15 residues. Per germline, CDR1 MNHEY and CDR2 SMNVEV (reference sequence). The CDR3 loop reads CASSLEGPDTGELFF. Here the CDR3 DNA reads TGTGCCAGCAGTTTAGAGGGTCCGGACACCGGGGAGCTGTTTTTT.

The rearrangement joins TRBV3-1 to TRBJ2-1; TRBD2 aligns across 8 bases. This CDR3 comprises 15 residues. V lost 1 base to trimming and J lost 9 bases; unmatched junction nucleotides: 8. Germline V gene data show CDR1 as LGHDT and CDR2 as YNNKEL (reference sequence). Written as DNA, the CDR3 is TGTGCCAGCAGCCAAGGATCGGGAGGGCATGGTGAGCAGTTCTTC. This encodes CASSQGSGGHGEQFF.

The chain combines TRBV6-1 with TRBJ2-1; D not certain. CDR1 and CDR2 from the germline V gene are MNHNS and SASEGT. The V end lost 0 bases, the J end lost 5 bases, and 11 bases lay between the germline ends. The CDR3 runs 15 residues. CDR3 in amino acids: CASSEAFQSDNEQFF. The CDR3 nucleotides are TGTGCCAGCAGTGAAGCTTTCCAGTCCGACAATGAGCAGTTCTTC.

The CDR3 sequence is CASGGPQGNIQYF. For the CDR3, the DNA is TGTGCCAGCGGTGGTCCGCAGGGAAACATTCAGTACTTC. The gene calls are TRBV9 and TRBJ2-4; a possible D gene is TRBD1 (5 bases). Looked up from germline, CDR1 is SGDLS and CDR2 is YYNGEE. The CDR3 runs 13 residues. V was clipped by 7 bases and J by 6 bases, with 14 bases between them.

J is TRBJ2-5 and V is TRBV28, with no clear D. Germline V gene data show CDR1 as MDHEN and CDR2 as SYDVKM. The CDR3 contains 13 residues. V was clipped by 1 base and J by 9 bases, with 12 bases between them. CDR3 in amino acids: CASSLSTIGAQYF. The CDR3 nucleotides read TGTGCCAGCAGTTTATCAACCATTGGGGCCCAGTACTTC.

This chain joins TRBV4-1 and TRBJ1-2; 8 nucleotides match TRBD1. Germline trimming cut 2 bases from V and 8 bases from J; bases unmatched to any gene: 7. CDR1 and CDR2 from the germline V gene are MGHRA and YSYEKL. This CDR3 comprises 14 residues. In nucleotides, the CDR3 is TGCGCCAGCAGCCAACCAAGACAGGGGAGCGGCTACACCTTC. Its translation: CASSQPRQGSGYTF.

The V call is TRBV18, the J call TRBJ2-5; no definite D call. This CDR3 is built from 13 residues. V lost 3 bases and J lost 4, with 9 bases in between. Germline V gene lookup returns CDR1 KGHSH and CDR2 LQKENI. CDR3 loop: CASSPSAAETQYF. Here the CDR3 DNA reads TGTGCCAGCTCACCCTCAGCAGCAGAGACCCAGTACTTC.

The chain joins TRBV9 to TRBJ2-2, with 7 bases identical to TRBD2. The CDR3 is 15 amino acids. Germline V gene lookup returns CDR1 SGDLS and CDR2 YYNGEE. Trimming cost V 7 bases and J 4 bases; bases outside gene matches: 10. This CDR3 reads CASGLASGITGELFF. CDR3 nucleotide sequence: TGTGCCAGCGGCCTAGCTAGCGGAATCACCGGGGAGCTGTTTTTT.

The rearrangement joins TRBV12-3 or TRBV12-4 to TRBJ2-3, with D possibly TRBD2 on 5 matching bases. This CDR3 has 13 residues. V was cut by 0 bases and J by 11 bases, with 12 bases left in between. CDR3 bases: TGTGCCAGCAGTTTAGCGTTCGGGAACGGGCAGTATTTT. Translating gives CASSLAFGNGQYF.

The CDR3 loop is CASRAGTHDNEQFF. CDR3 DNA: TGTGCCAGCAGGGCCGGGACCCATGACAATGAGCAGTTCTTC. The V and J genes are TRBV6-2 or TRBV6-3 and TRBJ2-1; either TRBD1 or TRBD2 may supply D (5 bases each). The germline CDR1 and CDR2 sequences are MNHEY and SVGEGT. V was clipped by 6 bases and J by 5 bases, with 14 bases between them. The CDR3 length is 14 residues.

The chain links TRBV9 to TRBJ1-2, with 7 positions matching TRBD1. The CDR3 runs to 15 residues. Germline trimming cut 2 bases from V and 5 bases from J; bases unmatched to any gene: 9. Germline V lookup: CDR1 SGDLS, CDR2 YYNGEE. The CDR3 DNA follows: TGTGCCAGCAGCGTTTGGACAGGCCCAGGGTATGGCTACACCTTC. Translated: CASSVWTGPGYGYTF.

The CDR3 loop is CASSYSVGTLNTEAFF. The CDR3 bases are TGTGCCAGCAGTTATAGCGTCGGGACCCTGAACACTGAAGCTTTCTTT. The V call is TRBV6-5, the J call TRBJ1-1; TRBD1 might be the D (5 bases). Germline values: CDR1 MNHEY, CDR2 SVGAGI. The CDR3 is 16 amino acids. V shed 3 bases and J shed 0 bases, with 14 bases lying between them.